This entry is about one T cell receptor beta chain. Its specificity is unknown. Germline V gene data show CDR1 as SGHTA and CDR2 as FQGTGA. V lost 2 bases, J lost 6 bases, and 14 bases stayed unmatched. The CDR3 sequence is 18 residues long. The source of the sample is a study of shared clonotypes between healthy human individuals. The study's findings and limits: Clonotype sharing among donors likely depends on sequencing depth.

Only in-frame clones appear in the TCRdb table, and some are missing; sequencing was by immunoSEQ multiplex PCR. The data contain roughly 1.4 million clones, approximately 98.5% of them seen just once; the ten biggest clones take up approximately 0.4%. The receptor was derived from a man aged 25-45 years in good health. The sample comprised naive CD4+ T cells sorted from blood. As for subset: CD45RA+ positively selected. The V and J genes are TRBV7-3 and TRBJ2-2; TRBD1 matches at 8 bases. The CDR3 spells CASSLSGQGGLFAGELFF. The CDR3 DNA sequence: TGTGCCAGCAGCTTATCCGGACAGGGTGGTTTGTTCGCCGGGGAGCTGTTTTTT.